This TCR beta chain appears in the sequencing data of a study of cytomegalovirus exposure and HLA in healthy donors (TCRdb year 2017). About the full investigation: In an earlier analysis of several hundred of the donors, 276 Gb of sequence data and roughly 100 million unique TCR beta sequences from about 190 million T cells were reported. Roughly 300 gigabases of sequencing data and approximately 91 million unique TCR sequences made up an early release that covered several hundred HLA-typed donors. The genetic ancestry cluster associated with self-reported Caucasian donors included roughly four fifths of the roughly 400 genotyped donors. The study aimed to test whether signatures of past pathogen exposure could be identified by cataloging public T cell receptors. The study used immunosequencing to profile the T cell repertoires of under 700 subjects and linked those repertoires to cytomegalovirus serostatus. In addition to the first cohort of several hundred subjects, a separate validation cohort of 100 to 150 different subjects was used. The study combined high-throughput TCR immunosequencing, statistical association of individual TCRs with disease status, and machine learning to predict cytomegalovirus infection status. To study patterns of TCR occurrence, a later analysis re-analyzed previously published TCR beta repertoires from around 700 donors and added high-resolution HLA genotyping. In the later analysis, no new phenotypic data were used to find candidate immune exposures; instead, reliance was placed on TCR beta sequences and their occurrence across donors. An earlier analysis of approximately 630 of the donors applied high-throughput TCR beta sequencing to assess whether each TCR beta V gene segment acted as functional or pseudogenic. Donor age, sex, ethnicity and CMV serostatus were collected together with the repertoire data. In a later genetic analysis, genome-wide SNP genotypes for about three fifths of the roughly 670 donors were used, and that subset was treated as a discovery cohort. All discovery cohort repertoires had been generated on a single sequencing platform. HLA typing included class I and class II loci at four-digit resolution. The number of typed donors differed by locus: about 629-640 for A, B, C, DRB1 and DQB1; 500 to 550 for DQA1; roughly 600 for DPA1; and roughly 450 for DPB1. Four to six DR-DQ haplotypes were handled as single units for association and clustering, since linkage in the cohort was strong. Among some 400 genotyped donors of the cohort, an average of around 240,000 unique TCR beta nucleotide sequences were sequenced per donor, around 20% of them non-productive. Overall results and qualifications from the work: Approximately 16 rarely observed V segments, including chromosome 9 orphons, were excluded from the earlier analysis of some 590 of the donors because counts were too low. The classifier was reported to diagnose cytomegalovirus status with high specificity and sensitivity in both the original cohort and the validation cohort. In vitro tests confirmed that a few of the cytomegalovirus-associated TCR beta chains recognize cytomegalovirus antigens. The authors suggested that the approach could potentially be generalized to other disease states and immunological phenotypes. Across donors, most TCR sequences were observed very rarely, whereas some public TCRs were present in many individuals. An association between a missense DCLRE1C variant and V-gene and J-gene trimming of TCR beta chains was found in a later genetic analysis and replicated in an independent cohort. A group of highly shared sequence variants was considered likely to be a technical artifact of the sequencing pipeline. Because some donors lacked HLA typing at each locus, the association tests relied only on the typed subset. Compared with the roughly 600-donor mean, donors in an Asian-associated ancestry cluster had fewer N-insertions in productive TCRs, according to a later genetic analysis. A later analysis found that HLA-associated TCR beta chains were more clonally expanded and had lower generation probabilities than equally common non-associated chains. Specific HLA alleles were associated with 15,000 to 20,000 TCR beta sequences at a false discovery rate of 0.05 in a later analysis. Only TCR beta chains were sequenced in this cohort, and the absence of alpha or paired-chain data limited detectable features. Linkage disequilibrium might explain the correlated functional status among segregating V segments, but an unknown experimental factor could not be ruled out. According to a later analysis, TCR association rates differed among HLA loci, with DRB1 alleles showing the most associated TCRs and HLA-C alleles showing the fewest. A later analysis found that most CMV-associated TCR beta chains appeared HLA-restricted, with HLA associations seemingly driven largely by CMV exposure. For the cohort, immune exposure information was limited to CMV serostatus. Sequencing depth was assumed to be roughly uniform across donors in the presence/absence analyses, though that assumption may not hold. An earlier analysis of approximately 540 of the donors showed that most TCR beta V segments appeared in productive rearrangements either about 87% or about 30% of the time, which broadly matched IMGT annotations. According to a later analysis, parvovirus B19, influenza, CMV and Epstein-Barr virus appeared linked to several top co-occurrence clusters. Some IMGT-functional V segments, including TRBV6-2 and TRBV6-3, could not be told apart with the 87-base-pair reads, so those segments were excluded. Strong co-occurrence of HLA alleles, especially DR and DQ, made assigning TCR associations to individual alleles difficult. The study listed 170 or so TCR beta chains as associated with cytomegalovirus. A further reported finding was that TCR beta sequences accurately predicted the HLA-A and HLA-B alleles for most subjects in the first cohort.

The library was produced with the immunoSEQ multiplex PCR assay. For the multiplex PCR, a mixture combining 60 forward primers for TCR Vbeta segments and 13 reverse primers for TCR Jbeta segments was used. A multiplex PCR assay on genomic DNA amplified the CDR3 region of rearranged TCR beta genes. On the Illumina HiSeq System, the amplified TCR beta libraries were sequenced as 87-base-pair reads. Under the source paper's analysis protocol: In a later analysis, approximately 74 million unique TCR beta chains were counted across the roughly 610 repertoires, and approximately 11 million of these chains were shared by at least two donors. A nearest-neighbor algorithm error-corrected the raw reads and collapsed the reads into unique sequences, merging closely related sequences to remove PCR and sequencing errors. CDR3 sequences were aligned to IMGT reference sequences to assign V, D and J gene segments. Each retained sequence needed at least a six-nucleotide match to both a V gene segment and a J gene segment. Rearrangements were classified as productive when the CDR3 lacked stop codons and remained in frame with V and J, and all other rearrangements were classified as non-productive. CDR3 was defined according to IMGT convention as the region running from the second conserved V-encoded cysteine to the conserved J-encoded phenylalanine. The earlier analysis of some 600 of the donors excluded sequences that lacked an unambiguous match to a single V gene segment. In an earlier analysis of 587 of the donors, V segments were called functional above 56.7% productive rearrangements and were called segregating when the between-donor standard deviation exceeded 5%. To diagnose cytomegalovirus status from the catalog of TCR beta chain sequences, a statistical classification framework was built. A later analysis assigned V and J genes by comparing TCR nucleotide sequences with IMGT/GENE-DB human TR gene sequences. A later analysis assigned CDR3 sequences and most-parsimonious VDJ recombination scenarios with the TCRdist pipeline. In a later analysis, each TCR beta chain was defined by its CDR3 amino acid sequence together with its V-gene family, and reads without a unique V-gene family were excluded. As a way to deal with suspected cross-contamination and a sequencing artifact, a later analysis dropped 450 to 600 nucleotide sequences that were highly shared and had low generation probability. For each public chain, a later analysis derived a clonal expansion index from normalized ranks of inferred template counts within each repertoire. In a later analysis, generation probabilities were computed using a VDJ recombination model fitted to out-of-frame rearrangements, and the results were checked against IGoR. In a later analysis, hypergeometric tests were used to score TCR-TCR, TCR-HLA and TCR-CMV co-occurrence, with a repertoire-size bias correction applied to TCR pairs. False discovery rates were estimated in a later analysis by permuting HLA or CMV assignments 20 times. In a later analysis, co-occurring TCRs were grouped using DBSCAN, with TCRdist sequence similarity added in when clustering inside HLA-allele-positive subsets. For co-occurrence clustering, repertoires with fewer than 30,000 or more than 120,000 public chains were excluded, along with four to six repertoires with anomalous nucleotide sharing. As stored in TCRdb, this immuneACCESS dataset retains in-frame rearrangements with V and J assigned. A fraction of the clones does not appear; measured against another copy, unresolved V genes explain less than half of the discrepancy, and the remainder lacks a known reason. D and trimming were read from the DNA, whereas the V and J calls and clone size are those reported in that table. Recorded for this sample are over 150,000 clones; 84% of them occurred a single time. The leading ten clones occupy about 4.9% of the sample.

V is pared back by 2 bases and J by 7 bases, with 10 bases lying between the germline termini. The CDR3 numbers 13 residues from cysteine through phenylalanine. The kept DNA is CDR3 alone, 39 bases in frame from the first base. Taken from the germline V gene, the CDR1 and CDR2 loops are SGDLS and YYNGEE. In total, 666 healthy bone marrow donors made up the cohort. At the time of sampling, all cohort members were nominally healthy, though unrecorded immune exposures were likely present. The donor was CMV seropositive and was included in the group of about 290 seropositive cohort members. Every donor gave a peripheral blood sample, and the peripheral blood mononuclear cells from that sample were used for TCR beta sequencing. Genomic DNA was extracted from the blood cell samples with the Qiagen DNeasy Blood Extraction Kit. As concerns this clone: Its recognized antigen is unknown. It has no much larger one-base neighbor in the sample; base qualities were not kept.

Material for sequencing was PBMCs. This receptor chain uses TRBV9 and TRBJ1-3; TRBD1 is possibly the D segment (6 matching bases). The clonotype was recovered from a girl aged 5 to 17 in good health and CMV-seropositive. The DNA sequence is as follows: TGTGCCAGCAGCGTCAACAGGGCTAACACCATATATTTT. This gives the protein CASSVNRANTIYF.